This T cell receptor (beta chain) was sequenced for a study of OX40 agonist ivuxolimab in advanced cancers. The repertoire was sequenced with immunoSEQ multiplex PCR; TCRdb's copy has only in-frame clones and lacks some. The sample has some 15,000 clones; about 75% are singletons. This CDR3 comprises 14 residues. Trimming cost V 1 base and J 1 base, with 7 bases left between them. Germline V gene data show CDR1 as MNHNS and CDR2 as SASEGT. The TCR was taken from an adult with an advanced solid tumor such as melanoma, head and neck, liver or kidney cancer. This sample comprised CD4+ or CD8+ T cells sorted from blood, obtained in a trial of the OX40 agonist ivuxolimab. The chain recombines TRBV6-1 with TRBJ2-5; no clear D gene. CDR3 sequence (DNA): TGTGCCAGCAGTGAAGTGTGGCCCCAAGAGACCCAGTACTTC. It is translated as CASSEVWPQETQYF.